The present T cell receptor beta chain was sequenced within a study of cytomegalovirus exposure and HLA in healthy donors. The CDR3 consists of 15 residues. The germline V gene has CDR1 MGHRA and CDR2 YSYEKL. V lost 7 bases to trimming and J lost 4 bases; unmatched junction nucleotides: 8. Vbeta (60) and Jbeta (13) primers were used in the PCR. The repertoire was sequenced with immunoSEQ multiplex PCR; TCRdb's copy has only in-frame clones and lacks some. The sample consists of about 160,000 clones, 70% to 85% of them appearing once. The chain links TRBV4-1 to TRBJ2-3; 10 bases are a match to TRBD1. The material sequenced was PBMCs. The clonotype was recovered from a man between 50 and 59 years old in good health and CMV-seropositive. The CDR3 region has the DNA TGCGCCAGCAACCTCCCCGGGACAGGGGCAGATACGCAGTATTTT. Amino acid sequence: CASNLPGTGADTQYF.